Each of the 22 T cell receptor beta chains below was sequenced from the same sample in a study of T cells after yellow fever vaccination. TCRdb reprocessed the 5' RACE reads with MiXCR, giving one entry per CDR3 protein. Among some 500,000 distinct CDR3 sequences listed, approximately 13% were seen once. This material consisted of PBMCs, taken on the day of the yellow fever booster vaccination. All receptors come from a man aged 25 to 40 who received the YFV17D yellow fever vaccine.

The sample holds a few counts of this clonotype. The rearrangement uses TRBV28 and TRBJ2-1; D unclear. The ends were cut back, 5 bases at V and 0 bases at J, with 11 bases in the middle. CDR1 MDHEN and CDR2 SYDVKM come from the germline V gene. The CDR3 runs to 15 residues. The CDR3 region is CASSKRQSSYNEQFF. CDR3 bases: TGTGCCAGCAGTAAAAGACAAAGCTCCTACAATGAGCAGTTCTTC.

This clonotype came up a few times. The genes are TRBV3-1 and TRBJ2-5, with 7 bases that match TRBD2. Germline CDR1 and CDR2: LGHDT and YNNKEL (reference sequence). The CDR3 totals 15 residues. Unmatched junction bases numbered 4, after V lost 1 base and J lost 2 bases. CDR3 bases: TGTGCCAGCAGCCAAGGGGTACTAGCGCAAGAGACCCAGTACTTC. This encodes CASSQGVLAQETQYF.

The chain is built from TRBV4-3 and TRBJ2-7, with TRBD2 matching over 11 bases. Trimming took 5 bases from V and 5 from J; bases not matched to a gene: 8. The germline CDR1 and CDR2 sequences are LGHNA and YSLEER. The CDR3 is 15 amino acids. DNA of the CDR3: TGCGCCAGCAGCGCACTGACTAGCGGGATAAACGAGCAGTACTTC. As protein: CASSALTSGINEQYF.

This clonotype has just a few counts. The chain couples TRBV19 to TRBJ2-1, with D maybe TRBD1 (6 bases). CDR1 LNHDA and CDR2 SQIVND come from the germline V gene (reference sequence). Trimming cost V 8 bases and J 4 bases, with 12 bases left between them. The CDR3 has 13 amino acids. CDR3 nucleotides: TGTGCCAGTTCGGACAGAAGATACAATGAGCAGTTCTTC. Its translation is CASSDRRYNEQFF.

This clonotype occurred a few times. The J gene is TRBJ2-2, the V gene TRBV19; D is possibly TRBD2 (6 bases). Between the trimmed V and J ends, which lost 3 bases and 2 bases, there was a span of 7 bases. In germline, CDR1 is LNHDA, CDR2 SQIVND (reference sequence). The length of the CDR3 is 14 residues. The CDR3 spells CASSMAGNTGELFF. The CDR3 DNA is TGTGCCAGTAGTATGGCGGGAAACACCGGGGAGCTGTTTTTT.

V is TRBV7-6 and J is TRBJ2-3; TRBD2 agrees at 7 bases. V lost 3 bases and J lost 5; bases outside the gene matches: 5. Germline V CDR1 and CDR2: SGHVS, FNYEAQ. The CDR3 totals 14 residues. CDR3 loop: CASSFPGLQDTQYF. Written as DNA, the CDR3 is TGTGCCAGCAGCTTTCCGGGACTACAAGATACGCAGTATTTT. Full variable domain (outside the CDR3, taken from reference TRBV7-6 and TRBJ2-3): GAGVSQSPRYKVTKRGQDVALRCDPISGHVSLYWYRQALGQGPEFLTYFNYEAQQDKSGLPNDRFSAERPEGSISTLTIQRTEQRDSAMYRCASSFPGLQDTQYFGPGTRLTVL.

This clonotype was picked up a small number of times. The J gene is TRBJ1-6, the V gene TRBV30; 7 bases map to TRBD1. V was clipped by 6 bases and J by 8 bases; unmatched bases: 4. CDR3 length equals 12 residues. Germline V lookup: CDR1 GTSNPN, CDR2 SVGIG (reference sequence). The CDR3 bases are TGTGCCTGTTCCAGGGGGGATTCACCCCTCCACTTT. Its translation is CACSRGDSPLHF.

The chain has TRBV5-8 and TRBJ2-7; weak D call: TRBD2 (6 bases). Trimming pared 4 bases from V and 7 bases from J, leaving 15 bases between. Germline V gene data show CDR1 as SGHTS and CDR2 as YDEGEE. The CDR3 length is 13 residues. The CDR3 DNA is TGTGCCAGCAGCCGCGGGGAGACTCGTGAGCAGTACTTC. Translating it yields CASSRGETREQYF.

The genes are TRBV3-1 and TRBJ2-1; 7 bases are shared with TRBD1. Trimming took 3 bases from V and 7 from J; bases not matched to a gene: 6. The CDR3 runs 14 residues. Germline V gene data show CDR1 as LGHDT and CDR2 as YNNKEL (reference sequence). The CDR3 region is CASSHATGRNEQFF. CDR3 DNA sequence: TGTGCCAGCAGCCACGCGACAGGGCGGAATGAGCAGTTCTTC.

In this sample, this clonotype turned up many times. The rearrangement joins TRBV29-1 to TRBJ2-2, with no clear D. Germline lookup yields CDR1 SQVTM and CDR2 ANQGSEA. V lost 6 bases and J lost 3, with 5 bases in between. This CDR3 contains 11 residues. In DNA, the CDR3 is TGCAGCGTGCACGACACCGGGGAGCTGTTTTTT. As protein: CSVHDTGELFF.

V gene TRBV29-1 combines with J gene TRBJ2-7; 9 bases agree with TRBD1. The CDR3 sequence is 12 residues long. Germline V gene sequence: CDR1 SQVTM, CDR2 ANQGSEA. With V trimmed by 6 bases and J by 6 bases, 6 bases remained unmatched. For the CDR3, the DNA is TGCAGCGTCGGGGGACAGGGAGCCGAGCAGTACTTC. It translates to CSVGGQGAEQYF.

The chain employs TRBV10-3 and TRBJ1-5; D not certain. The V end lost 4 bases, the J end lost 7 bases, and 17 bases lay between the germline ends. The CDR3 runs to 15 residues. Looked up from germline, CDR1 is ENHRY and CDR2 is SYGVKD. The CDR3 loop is CAISAGNPTRQPQHF. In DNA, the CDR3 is TGTGCCATCAGTGCCGGGAACCCGACTCGCCAGCCCCAGCATTTT.

The CDR3 sequence is CASSTPGTSASYEQYF. The CDR3 DNA is TGTGCCAGTAGTACTCCGGGTACTAGCGCCTCCTACGAGCAGTACTTC. The rearrangement uses TRBV19 and TRBJ2-7; 7 nucleotides match TRBD2. The CDR3 consists of 16 residues. CDR1 is LNHDA, CDR2 SQIVND, per germline (reference sequence). With V trimmed by 4 bases and J by 0 bases, 9 bases remained unmatched. The whole variable domain, filled in from reference TRBV19 and TRBJ2-7, reads DGGITQSPKYLFRKEGQNVTLSCEQNLNHDAMYWYRQDPGQGLRLIYYSQIVNDFQKGDIAEGYSVSREKKESFPLTVTSAQKNPTAFYLCASSTPGTSASYEQYFGPGTRLTVT.

DNA of the CDR3: TGTGCCAGCAGCAGAGAGGCTAGCTTGGGCACAGATACGCAGTATTTT. It codes for CASSREASLGTDTQYF. The rearrangement links TRBV7-6 to TRBJ2-3; a weak D match, TRBD2 (5 bases). In germline, CDR1 is SGHVS, CDR2 FNYEAQ. The CDR3 length is 16 residues. The V end lost 5 bases, the J end lost 1 base, and 16 bases lay between the germline ends.

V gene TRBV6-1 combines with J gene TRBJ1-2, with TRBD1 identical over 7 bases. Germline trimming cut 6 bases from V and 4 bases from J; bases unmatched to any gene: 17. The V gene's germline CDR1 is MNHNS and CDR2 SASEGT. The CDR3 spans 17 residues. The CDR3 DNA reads TGTGCCAGCAGCCCCGGGTCCCAGGGGGGAGGTATCTATGGCTACACCTTC. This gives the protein CASSPGSQGGGIYGYTF.

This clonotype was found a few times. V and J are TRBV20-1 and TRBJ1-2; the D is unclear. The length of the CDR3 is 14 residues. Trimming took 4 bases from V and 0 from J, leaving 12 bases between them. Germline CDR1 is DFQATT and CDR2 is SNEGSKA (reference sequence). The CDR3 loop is CSAKREVSNYGYTF. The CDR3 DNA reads TGCAGTGCTAAAAGAGAGGTCTCTAACTATGGCTACACCTTC.

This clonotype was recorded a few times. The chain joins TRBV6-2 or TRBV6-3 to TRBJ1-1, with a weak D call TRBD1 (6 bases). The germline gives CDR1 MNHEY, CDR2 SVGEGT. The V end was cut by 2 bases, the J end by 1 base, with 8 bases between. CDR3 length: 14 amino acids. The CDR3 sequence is CASSYRTENTEAFF. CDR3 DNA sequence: TGTGCCAGCAGTTACCGGACAGAGAACACTGAAGCTTTCTTT.

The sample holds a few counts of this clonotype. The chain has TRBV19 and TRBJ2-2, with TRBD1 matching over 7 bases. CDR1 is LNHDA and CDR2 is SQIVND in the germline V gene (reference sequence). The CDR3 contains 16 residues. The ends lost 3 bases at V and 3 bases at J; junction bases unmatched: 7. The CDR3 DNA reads TGTGCCAGTAGTATGATGCGCGGACAGGACACCGGGGAGCTGTTTTTT. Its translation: CASSMMRGQDTGELFF.

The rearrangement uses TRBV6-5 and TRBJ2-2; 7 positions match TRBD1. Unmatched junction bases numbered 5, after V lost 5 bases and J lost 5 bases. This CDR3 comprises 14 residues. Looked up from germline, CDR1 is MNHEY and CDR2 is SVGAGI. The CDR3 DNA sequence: TGTGCCAGCAGTACTATACAGGGGACCGGGGAGCTGTTTTTT. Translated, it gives CASSTIQGTGELFF.

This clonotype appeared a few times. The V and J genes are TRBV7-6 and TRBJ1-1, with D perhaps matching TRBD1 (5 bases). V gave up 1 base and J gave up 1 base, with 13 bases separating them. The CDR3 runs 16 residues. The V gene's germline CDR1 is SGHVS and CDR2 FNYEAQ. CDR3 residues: CASSLVGGGGNTEAFF. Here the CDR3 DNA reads TGTGCCAGCAGCTTAGTTGGGGGTGGAGGGAACACTGAAGCTTTCTTT.

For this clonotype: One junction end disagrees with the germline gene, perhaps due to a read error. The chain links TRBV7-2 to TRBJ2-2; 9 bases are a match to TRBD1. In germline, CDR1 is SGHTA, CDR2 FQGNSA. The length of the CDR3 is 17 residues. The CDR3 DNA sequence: TGTGCCAGCAGCTTGTCGTCTGGGACAGGGAACCCCGGGGAGCTGTTTTTT. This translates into CASSLSSGTGNPGELFF.

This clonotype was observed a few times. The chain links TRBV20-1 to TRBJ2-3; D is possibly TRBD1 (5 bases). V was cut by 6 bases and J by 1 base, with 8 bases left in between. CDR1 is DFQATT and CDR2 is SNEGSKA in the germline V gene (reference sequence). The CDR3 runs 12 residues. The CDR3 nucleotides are TGCAGTGCGCCGACAGGCACAGATACGCAGTATTTT. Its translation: CSAPTGTDTQYF.